This T cell receptor beta chain was captured in a study of cytomegalovirus exposure and HLA in healthy donors. This CDR3 is built from 15 residues. Germline V gene data show CDR1 as MNHNS and CDR2 as SASEGT. The V end was cut by 3 bases, the J end by 0 bases, with 6 bases between. In this sample, this clone turned up a few times. PCR was performed using 60 Vbeta and 13 Jbeta primers. The method was immunoSEQ multiplex PCR; TCRdb's version includes in-frame clones alone and lacks a portion of them. The repertoire includes 100,000 to 150,000 clones, about 78% of them detected once, and around 2.6% sits in the top ten.

This TCR was sampled from a human donor in good health. This rearrangement joins TRBV6-1 to TRBJ2-6; D is perhaps TRBD1 (6 bases). The sample consisted of PBMCs. The CDR3 loop reads CASSETGSGANVLTF. DNA of the CDR3: TGTGCCAGCAGTGAGACAGGCTCTGGGGCCAACGTCCTGACTTTC.